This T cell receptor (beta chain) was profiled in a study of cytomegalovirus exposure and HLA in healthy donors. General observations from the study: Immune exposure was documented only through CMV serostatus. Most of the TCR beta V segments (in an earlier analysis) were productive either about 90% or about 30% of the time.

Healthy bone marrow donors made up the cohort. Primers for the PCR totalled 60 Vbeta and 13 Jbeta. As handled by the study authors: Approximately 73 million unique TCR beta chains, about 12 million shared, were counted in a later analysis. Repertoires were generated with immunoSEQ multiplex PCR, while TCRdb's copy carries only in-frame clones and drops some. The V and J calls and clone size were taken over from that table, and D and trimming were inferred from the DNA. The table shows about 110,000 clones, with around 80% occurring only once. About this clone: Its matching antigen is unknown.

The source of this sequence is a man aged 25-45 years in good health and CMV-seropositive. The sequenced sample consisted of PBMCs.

CDR3 sequence reads: CASSSPTTGATEAFF. Written as DNA, the CDR3 is TGTGCCAGCAGCTCGCCGACGACAGGGGCAACTGAAGCTTTCTTT. The chain couples TRBV11-2 to TRBJ1-1; the match to TRBD1 covers 8 bases. With V trimmed by 4 bases and J by 5 bases, 9 bases remained unmatched. The CDR3 has 15 residues. In germline, CDR1 is SGHAT, CDR2 FQNNGV. Full variable domain (missing parts from reference TRBV11-2 and TRBJ1-1): EAGVAQSPRYKIIEKRQSVAFWCNPISGHATLYWYQQILGQGPKLLIQFQNNGVVDDSQLPKDRFSAERLKGVDSTLKIQPAKLEDSAVYLCASSSPTTGATEAFFGQGTRLTVV.